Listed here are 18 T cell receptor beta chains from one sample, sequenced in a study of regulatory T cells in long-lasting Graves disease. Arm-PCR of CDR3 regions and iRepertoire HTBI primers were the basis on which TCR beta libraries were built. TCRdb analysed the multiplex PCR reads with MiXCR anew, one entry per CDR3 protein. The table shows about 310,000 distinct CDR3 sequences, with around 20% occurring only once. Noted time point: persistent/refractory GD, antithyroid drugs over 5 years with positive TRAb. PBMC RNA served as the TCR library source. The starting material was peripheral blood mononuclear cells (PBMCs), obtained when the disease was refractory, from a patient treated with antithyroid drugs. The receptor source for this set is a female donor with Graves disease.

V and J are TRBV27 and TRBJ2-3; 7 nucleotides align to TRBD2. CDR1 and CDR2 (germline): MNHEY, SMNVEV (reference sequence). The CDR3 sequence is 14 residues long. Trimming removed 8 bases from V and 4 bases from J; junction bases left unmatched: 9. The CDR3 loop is CASAGLSPPDTQYF. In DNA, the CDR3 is TGTGCCAGCGCGGGACTATCCCCTCCAGATACGCAGTATTTT.

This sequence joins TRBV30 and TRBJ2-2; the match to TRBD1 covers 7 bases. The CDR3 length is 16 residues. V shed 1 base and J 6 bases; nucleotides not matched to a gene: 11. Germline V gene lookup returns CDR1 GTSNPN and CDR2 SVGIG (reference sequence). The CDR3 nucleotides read TGTGCCTGGAGTGAGGGGGCATTGGGCCTCGCCGGGGAGCTGTTTTTT. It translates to CAWSEGALGLAGELFF.

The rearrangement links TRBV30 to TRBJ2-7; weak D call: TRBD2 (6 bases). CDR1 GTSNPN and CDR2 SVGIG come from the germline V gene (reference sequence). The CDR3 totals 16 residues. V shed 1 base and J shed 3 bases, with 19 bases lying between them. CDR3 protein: CAWSAWGDREYYEQYF. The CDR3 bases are TGTGCCTGGAGTGCCTGGGGGGACCGGGAATACTACGAGCAGTACTTC.

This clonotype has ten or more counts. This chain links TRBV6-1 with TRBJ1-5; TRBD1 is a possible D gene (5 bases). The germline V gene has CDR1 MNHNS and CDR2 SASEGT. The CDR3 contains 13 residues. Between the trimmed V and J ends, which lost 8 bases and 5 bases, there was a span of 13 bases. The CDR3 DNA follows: TGTGCCAGCCTTCCCGGGGGGTATCAGCCCCAGCATTTT. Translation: CASLPGGYQPQHF.

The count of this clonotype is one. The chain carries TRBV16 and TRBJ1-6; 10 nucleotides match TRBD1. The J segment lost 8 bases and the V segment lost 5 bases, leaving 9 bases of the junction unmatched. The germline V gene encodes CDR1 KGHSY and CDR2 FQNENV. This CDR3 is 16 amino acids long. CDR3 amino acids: CASSDVGTGEDSPLHF. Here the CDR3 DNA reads TGTGCCAGCAGCGACGTTGGGACAGGGGAGGATTCACCCCTCCACTTT.

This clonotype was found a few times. CDR3 amino acids: CASSPWVAGGRNEQFF. In DNA form, the CDR3 reads TGTGCCAGCAGCCCCTGGGTGGCGGGGGGTCGGAATGAGCAGTTCTTC. V and J are TRBV9 and TRBJ2-1; 8 nucleotides align to TRBD2. Germline CDR1 SGDLS, CDR2 YYNGEE. Germline trimming cut 4 bases from V and 7 bases from J; bases unmatched to any gene: 13. The CDR3 has 16 residues.

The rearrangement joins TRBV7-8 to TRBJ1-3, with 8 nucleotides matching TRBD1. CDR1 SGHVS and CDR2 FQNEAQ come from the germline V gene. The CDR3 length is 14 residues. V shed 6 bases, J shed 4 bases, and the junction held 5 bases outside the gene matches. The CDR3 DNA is TGTGCCAGCAGGACGACAGGGGACGGAAACACCATATATTTT. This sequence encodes CASRTTGDGNTIYF.

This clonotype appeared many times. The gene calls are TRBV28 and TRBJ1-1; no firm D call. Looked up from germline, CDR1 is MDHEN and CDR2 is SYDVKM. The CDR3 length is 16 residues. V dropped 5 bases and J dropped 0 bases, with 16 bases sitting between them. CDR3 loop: CASSTIVANMNTEAFF. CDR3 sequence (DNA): TGTGCCAGCAGTACAATAGTGGCAAACATGAACACTGAAGCTTTCTTT.

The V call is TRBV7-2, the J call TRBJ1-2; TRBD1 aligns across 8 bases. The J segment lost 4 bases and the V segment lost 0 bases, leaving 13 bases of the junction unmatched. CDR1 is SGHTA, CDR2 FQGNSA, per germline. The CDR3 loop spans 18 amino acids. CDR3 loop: CASSLAPPLQGAGYGYTF. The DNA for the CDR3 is TGTGCCAGCAGCTTAGCGCCCCCTTTGCAGGGGGCTGGCTATGGCTACACCTTC.

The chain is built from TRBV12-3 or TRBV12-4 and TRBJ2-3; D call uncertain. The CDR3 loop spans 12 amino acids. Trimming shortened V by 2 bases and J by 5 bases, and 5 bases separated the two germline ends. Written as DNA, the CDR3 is TGTGCCAGCAGTTTAATGGTAGATACGCAGTATTTT. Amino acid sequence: CASSLMVDTQYF.

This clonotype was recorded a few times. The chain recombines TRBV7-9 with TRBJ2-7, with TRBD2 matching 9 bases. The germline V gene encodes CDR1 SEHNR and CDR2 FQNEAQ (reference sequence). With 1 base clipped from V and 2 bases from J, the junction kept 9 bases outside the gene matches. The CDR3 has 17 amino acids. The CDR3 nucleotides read TGTGCCAGCAGCTTAGTCGGACTAGCGAGGGGGGCCTACGAGCAGTACTTC. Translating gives CASSLVGLARGAYEQYF.

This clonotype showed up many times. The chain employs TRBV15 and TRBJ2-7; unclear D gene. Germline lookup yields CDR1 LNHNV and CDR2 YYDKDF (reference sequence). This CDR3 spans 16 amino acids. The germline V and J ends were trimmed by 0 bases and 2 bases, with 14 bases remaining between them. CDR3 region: CATSRDRGVATYEQYF. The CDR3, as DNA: TGTGCCACCAGCAGAGATCGAGGCGTGGCTACCTACGAGCAGTACTTC.

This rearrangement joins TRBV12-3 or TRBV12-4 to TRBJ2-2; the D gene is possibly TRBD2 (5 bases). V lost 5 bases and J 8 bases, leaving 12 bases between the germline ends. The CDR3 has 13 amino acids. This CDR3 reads CASSPLAFGELFF. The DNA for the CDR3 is TGTGCCAGCAGTCCTCTAGCATTTGGGGAGCTGTTTTTT.

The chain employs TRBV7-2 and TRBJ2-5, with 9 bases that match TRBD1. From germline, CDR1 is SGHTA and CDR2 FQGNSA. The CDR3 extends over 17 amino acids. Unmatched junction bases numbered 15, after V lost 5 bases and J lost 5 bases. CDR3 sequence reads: CASSKGVYDRGWETQYF. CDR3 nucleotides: TGTGCCAGCAGCAAGGGGGTTTACGACAGGGGGTGGGAGACCCAGTACTTC.

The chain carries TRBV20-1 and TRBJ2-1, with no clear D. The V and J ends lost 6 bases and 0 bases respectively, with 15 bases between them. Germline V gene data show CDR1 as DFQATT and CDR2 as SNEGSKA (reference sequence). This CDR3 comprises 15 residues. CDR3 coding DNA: TGCAGTGCAACCACGGGCTGGAGCTCCTACAATGAGCAGTTCTTC. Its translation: CSATTGWSSYNEQFF.

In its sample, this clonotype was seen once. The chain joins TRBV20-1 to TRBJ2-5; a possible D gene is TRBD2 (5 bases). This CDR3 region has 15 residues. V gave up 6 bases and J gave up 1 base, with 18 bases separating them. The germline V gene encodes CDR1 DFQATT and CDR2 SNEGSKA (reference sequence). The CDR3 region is CSAATPTGIQETQYF. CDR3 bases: TGCAGTGCCGCCACCCCGACCGGGATCCAAGAGACCCAGTACTTC.

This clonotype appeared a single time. This CDR3 is CASSSSLGSNQPQHF. The CDR3 coding sequence is TGTGCCAGCAGTTCATCGCTCGGGAGCAATCAGCCCCAGCATTTT. The chain links TRBV28 to TRBJ1-5; D uncertain. Germline CDR1 is MDHEN and CDR2 is SYDVKM. The CDR3 contains 15 residues. V was shortened by 4 bases and J by 1 base, with 11 bases between the two germline ends.

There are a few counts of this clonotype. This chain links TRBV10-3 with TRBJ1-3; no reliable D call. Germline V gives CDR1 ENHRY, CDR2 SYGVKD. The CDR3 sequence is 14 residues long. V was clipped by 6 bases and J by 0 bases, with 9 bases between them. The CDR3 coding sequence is TGTGCCATCAGGGAGGGATTCTCTGGAAACACCATATATTTT. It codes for CAIREGFSGNTIYF.